This T cell receptor (beta chain) was documented in a study of shared clonotypes between healthy human individuals. CDR1 is SGHVS, CDR2 FQNEAQ, per germline. V gave up 4 bases and J gave up 8 bases, with 9 bases separating them. This CDR3 comprises 12 residues. Assay runs were performed at deep level. This table comes from immunoSEQ multiplex PCR, and its TCRdb copy is limited to in-frame clones, with some not included. The data contain some 2,500,000 clones, 80% to 95% of them singletons. V gene TRBV7-8 combines with J gene TRBJ2-1; D is possibly TRBD2 (6 bases). The sequenced material came from naive CD4+ T cells from PBMCs. Subset denoted: CD45RA+ positively selected. The clonotype originates from a man aged 18 to 29 in good health. Some clones in this sample may be carry-over from other donors' samples. CDR3 sequence reads: CASSYTSHEQFF. The CDR3 nucleotides read TGTGCCAGCAGCTATACTAGCCATGAGCAGTTCTTC. Looking up the rest from reference TRBV7-8 and TRBJ2-1 gives the full variable domain: GAGVSQSPRYKVAKRGQDVALRCDPISGHVSLFWYQQALGQGPEFLTYFQNEAQLDKSGLPSDRFFAERPEGSVSTLKIQRTQQEDSAVYLCASSYTSHEQFFGPGTRLTVL.